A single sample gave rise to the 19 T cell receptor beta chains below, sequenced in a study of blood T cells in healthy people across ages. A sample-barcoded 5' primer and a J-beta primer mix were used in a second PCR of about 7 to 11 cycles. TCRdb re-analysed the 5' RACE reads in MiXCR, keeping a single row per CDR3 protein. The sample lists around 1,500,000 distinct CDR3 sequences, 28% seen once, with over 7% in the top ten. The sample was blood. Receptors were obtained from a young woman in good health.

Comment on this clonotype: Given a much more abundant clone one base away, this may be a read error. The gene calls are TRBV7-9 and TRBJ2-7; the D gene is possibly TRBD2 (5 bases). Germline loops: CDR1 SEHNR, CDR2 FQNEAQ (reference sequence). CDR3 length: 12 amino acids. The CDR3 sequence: CTSGLSKWAQYF. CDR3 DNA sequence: TGTACCAGCGGATTGTCTAAGTGGGCCCAGTACTTC.

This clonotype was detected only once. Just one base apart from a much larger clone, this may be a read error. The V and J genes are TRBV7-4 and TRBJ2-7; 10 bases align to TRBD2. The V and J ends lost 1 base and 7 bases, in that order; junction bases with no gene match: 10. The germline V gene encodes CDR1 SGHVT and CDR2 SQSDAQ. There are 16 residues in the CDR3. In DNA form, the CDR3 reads TGTGCCAGCAGCTTAGAGGATCTAGCGGGAGACAATGAGCAGTACTTC. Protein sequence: CASSLEDLAGDNEQYF.

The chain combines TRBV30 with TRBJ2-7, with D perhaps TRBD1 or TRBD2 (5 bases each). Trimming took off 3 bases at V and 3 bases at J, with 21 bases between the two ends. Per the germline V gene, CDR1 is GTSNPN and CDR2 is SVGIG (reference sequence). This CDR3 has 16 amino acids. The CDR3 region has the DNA TGTGCCTGGAGCGAAAAGCCCGGGACGGGAAACTACGAGCAGTACTTC. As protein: CAWSEKPGTGNYEQYF.

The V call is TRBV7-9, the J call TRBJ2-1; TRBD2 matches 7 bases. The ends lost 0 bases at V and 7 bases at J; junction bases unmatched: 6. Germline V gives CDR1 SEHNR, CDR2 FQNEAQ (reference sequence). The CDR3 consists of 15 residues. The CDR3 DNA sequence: TGTGCCAGCAGCTTAGCTGTCGGACTAGGGAATGAGCAGTTCTTC. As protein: CASSLAVGLGNEQFF.

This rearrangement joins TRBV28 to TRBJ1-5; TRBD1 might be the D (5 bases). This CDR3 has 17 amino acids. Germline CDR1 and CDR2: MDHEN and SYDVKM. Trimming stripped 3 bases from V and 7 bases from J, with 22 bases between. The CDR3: CASSFTPRGGLGQPQHF. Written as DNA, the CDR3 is TGTGCCAGCAGTTTTACCCCAAGGGGCGGGCTCGGGCAGCCCCAGCATTTT.

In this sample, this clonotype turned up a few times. CDR3 protein: CSVGVSVEETQYF. CDR3 nucleotide sequence: TGCAGCGTTGGGGTCTCGGTAGAAGAGACCCAGTACTTC. The chain is built from TRBV29-1 and TRBJ2-5; D is ambiguous. The V end lost 4 bases, the J end lost 3 bases, and 12 bases lay between the germline ends. This CDR3 has 13 residues. Germline V gives CDR1 SQVTM, CDR2 ANQGSEA. The full variable domain, rest sourced from reference TRBV29-1 and TRBJ2-5, is SAVISQKPSRDICQRGTSLTIQCQVDSQVTMMFWYRQQPGQSLTLIATANQGSEATYESGFVIDKFPISRPNLTFSTLTVSNMSPEDSSIYLCSVGVSVEETQYFGPGTRLLVL.

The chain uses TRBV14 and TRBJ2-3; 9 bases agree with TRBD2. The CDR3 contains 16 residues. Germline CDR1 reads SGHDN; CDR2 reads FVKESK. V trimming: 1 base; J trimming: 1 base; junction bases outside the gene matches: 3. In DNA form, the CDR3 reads TGTGCCAGCAGCCAAGGTAGCGGGGGCCGCACAGATACGCAGTATTTT. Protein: CASSQGSGGRTDTQYF.

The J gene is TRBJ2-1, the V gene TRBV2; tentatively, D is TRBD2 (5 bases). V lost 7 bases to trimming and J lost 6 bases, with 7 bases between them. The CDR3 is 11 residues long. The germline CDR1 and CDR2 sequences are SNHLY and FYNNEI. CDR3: CASKAGNEQFF. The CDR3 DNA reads TGTGCCAGCAAGGCGGGCAATGAGCAGTTCTTC.

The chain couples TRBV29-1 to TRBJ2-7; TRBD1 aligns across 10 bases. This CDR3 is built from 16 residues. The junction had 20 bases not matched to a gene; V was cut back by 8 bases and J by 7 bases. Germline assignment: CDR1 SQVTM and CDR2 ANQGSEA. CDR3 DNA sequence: TGCAGCACACTCCGGACAGGGGGAGGATCCTACAATGAGCAGTACTTC. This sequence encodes CSTLRTGGGSYNEQYF.

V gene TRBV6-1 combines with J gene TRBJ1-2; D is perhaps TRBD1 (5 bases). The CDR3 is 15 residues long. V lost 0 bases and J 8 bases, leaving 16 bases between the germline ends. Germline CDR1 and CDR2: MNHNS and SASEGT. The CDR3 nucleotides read TGTGCCAGCAGTGAAGCGCTTCGGGCGAGGGGCGGCTACACCTTC. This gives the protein CASSEALRARGGYTF.

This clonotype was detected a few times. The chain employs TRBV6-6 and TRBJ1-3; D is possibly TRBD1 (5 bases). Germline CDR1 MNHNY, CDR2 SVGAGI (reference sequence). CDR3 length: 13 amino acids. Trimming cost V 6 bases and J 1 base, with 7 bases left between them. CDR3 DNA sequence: TGTGCCAGCAGGGCAGGGTCTGGAAACACCATATATTTT. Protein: CASRAGSGNTIYF.

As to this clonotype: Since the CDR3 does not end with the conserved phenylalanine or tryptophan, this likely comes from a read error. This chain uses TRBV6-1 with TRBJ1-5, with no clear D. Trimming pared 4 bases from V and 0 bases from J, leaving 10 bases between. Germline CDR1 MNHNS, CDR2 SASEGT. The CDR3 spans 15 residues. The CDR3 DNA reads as TGTGCCAGCAGTGGAAACAGAAATAGCAATCAGCCCCAGCATGTT. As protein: CASSGNRNSNQPQHV.

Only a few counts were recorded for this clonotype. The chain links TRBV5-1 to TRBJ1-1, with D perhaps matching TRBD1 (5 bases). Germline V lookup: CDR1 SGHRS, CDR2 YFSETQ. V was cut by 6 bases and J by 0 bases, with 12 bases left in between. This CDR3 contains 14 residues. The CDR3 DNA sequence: TGCGCCAGCAACCCCAGGGATATGAACACTGAAGCTTTCTTT. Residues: CASNPRDMNTEAFF.

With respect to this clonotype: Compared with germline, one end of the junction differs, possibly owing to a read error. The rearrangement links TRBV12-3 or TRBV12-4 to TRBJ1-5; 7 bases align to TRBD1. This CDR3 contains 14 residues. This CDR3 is CTSSCTGVNQPQHF. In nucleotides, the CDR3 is TGTACCAGCAGCTGTACAGGGGTCAATCAGCCCCAGCATTTT.

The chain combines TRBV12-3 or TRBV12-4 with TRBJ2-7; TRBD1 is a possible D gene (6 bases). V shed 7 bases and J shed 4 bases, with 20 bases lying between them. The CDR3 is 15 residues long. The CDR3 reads CASTMTGILQYEQYF. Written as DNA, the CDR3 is TGTGCCAGCACCATGACAGGAATTCTTCAGTACGAGCAGTACTTC.

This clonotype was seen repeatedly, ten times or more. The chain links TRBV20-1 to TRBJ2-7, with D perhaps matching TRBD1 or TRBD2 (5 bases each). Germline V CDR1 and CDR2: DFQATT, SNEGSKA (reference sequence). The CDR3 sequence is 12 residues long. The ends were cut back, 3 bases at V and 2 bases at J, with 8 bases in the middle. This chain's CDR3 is CSASTGPYEQYF. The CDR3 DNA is TGCAGTGCTAGCACGGGACCCTACGAGCAGTACTTC.

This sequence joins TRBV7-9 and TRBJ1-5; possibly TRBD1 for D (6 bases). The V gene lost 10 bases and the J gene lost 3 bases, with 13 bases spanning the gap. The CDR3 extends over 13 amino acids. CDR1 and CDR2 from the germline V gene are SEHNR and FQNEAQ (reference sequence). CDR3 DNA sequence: TGTGCCACCGGGGGGGCGGACAATCAGCCCCAGCATTTT. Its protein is CATGGADNQPQHF.

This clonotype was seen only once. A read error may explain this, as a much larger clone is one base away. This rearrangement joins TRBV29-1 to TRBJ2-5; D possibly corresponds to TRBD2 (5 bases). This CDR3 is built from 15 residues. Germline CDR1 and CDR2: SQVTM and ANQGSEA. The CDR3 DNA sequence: TGCAACGCAAGACTTCGGGGAGAGGCGAGAGAGACCCAGTACTTC. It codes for CNARLRGEARETQYF.

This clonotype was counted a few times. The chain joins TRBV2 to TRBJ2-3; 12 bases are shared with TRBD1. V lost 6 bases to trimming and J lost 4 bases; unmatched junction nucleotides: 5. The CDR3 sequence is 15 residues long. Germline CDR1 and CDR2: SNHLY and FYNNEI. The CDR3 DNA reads TGTGCCAGCAGCAGGGACAGGGGGCGTCCAGATACGCAGTATTTT. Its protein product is CASSRDRGRPDTQYF.